The sequence of this TCR beta chain was determined in a study of cytomegalovirus exposure and HLA in healthy donors. The V end was cut by 2 bases, the J end by 2 bases, with 10 bases between. CDR3 size: 14 residues. Among the donors, all were healthy bone marrow donors. This clone was observed a handful of times. Amplification used 60 Vbeta primers and 13 Jbeta primers. TCRdb's copy holds only in-frame clones and misses some; the assay was immunoSEQ multiplex PCR. The data hold over 130,000 clones, with roughly three fifths observed a single time. The sequence derives from a male donor in good health and CMV-seronegative. The source material was PBMCs. The V gene is TRBV5-7, the J gene TRBJ1-1, with TRBD1 as a possible D gene (6 bases). TRBV5-7 is designated an ORF whose function remains uncertain. CDR3 sequence: CASSFPGQNTEAFF. CDR3 in DNA: TGTGCCAGCAGCTTCCCGGGACAAAACACTGAAGCTTTCTTT.